This record looks at one TCR beta chain sequence and its context. This entry belongs to a study of blood T cell repertoires in COVID-19. At the level of the study: COVID-19 samples from acute and convalescent phases originated in the United States, Italy and Spain. PBMCs, B-cell-depleted T cells, or T cells provided the cDNA or gDNA that made up the material.

Assay used: immunoSEQ multiplex PCR; TCRdb lists only in-frame clones, some missing. Of roughly 140,000 clones listed, over 65% are singletons. V gave up 1 base and J gave up 3 bases; unmatched junction bases: 8. The CDR3 covers 17 residues. Germline V gives CDR1 LGHDT, CDR2 YNNKEL (reference sequence). The rearrangement links TRBV3-1 (or the pseudogene TRBV3-2) to TRBJ2-2, with TRBD2 matching over 7 bases. The sequence derives from a man aged 70 or older with acute or convalescent COVID-19. Source material: peripheral blood. CDR3 sequence: CASSQGASGGDTGELFF. The CDR3 nucleotides read TGTGCCAGCAGCCAAGGCGCTAGCGGAGGGGACACCGGGGAGCTGTTTTTT.